These 13 T cell receptor beta chains share one sample of origin, sequenced in a study of T cell clusters in autoimmune cytopenias. TRB was amplified from roughly 250 ng of peripheral blood genomic DNA per sample. Multiplex touch-down PCR amplified TRB using TRB-A and TRB-B pools in one tube. TCRdb reprocessed the multiplex PCR reads, keeping one entry per CDR3 protein, no DNA. The sample holds about 2,000 distinct CDR3 sequences. The specimen was peripheral blood. The receptors stem from a human donor with an autoimmune cytopenia or autoimmune hepatitis (not recorded which).

The chain links TRBV10-2 to TRBJ2-5; TCRdb's D call of TRBD1 is untestable without DNA. The CDR3 covers 14 residues. Germline V lookup: CDR1 WSHSY, CDR2 SAAADI. This CDR3 reads CASSDPGVQETQYF.

The V and J genes are TRBV12-3 or TRBV12-4 and TRBJ2-5; TCRdb's assignment of TRBD1 cannot be checked, as there is no DNA. The CDR3 is 15 amino acids. The CDR3 here is CASSFGTGGAQTQYF.

Judged by frequency, this clonotype is large. The genes are TRBV19 and TRBJ2-6; TCRdb indicates TRBD1, and absent DNA this call remains unverified. The CDR3 spans 15 residues. The germline V gene has CDR1 LNHDA and CDR2 SQIVND (reference sequence). The CDR3 protein is CASSDRGKRANVLTF.

This chain connects TRBV7-2 to TRBJ1-1. Germline lookup yields CDR1 SGHTA and CDR2 FQGNSA. This CDR3 is 11 amino acids long. The CDR3 loop reads CASARDSHAFF.

This clonotype is classed as medium-sized by frequency. The gene calls are TRBV6-1 and TRBJ1-5. CDR1 is MNHNS and CDR2 is SASEGT in the germline V gene. CDR3 length equals 16 residues. CDR3 residues: CASTETLAGYNQPQHF.

Its frequency marks this clonotype as medium-sized (0.01 to 0.1%). The chain employs TRBV18 and TRBJ2-3; TCRdb's assignment of TRBD1 cannot be checked, as there is no DNA. The CDR3 extends over 14 amino acids. Germline V CDR1 and CDR2: KGHSH, LQKENI. CDR3 residues: CASSPGLEPGTQYF.

This clonotype shows up as large by frequency. The genes are TRBV19 and TRBJ2-1; TCRdb's D call, TRBD2, is unchecked because there is no DNA. From germline, CDR1 is LNHDA and CDR2 SQIVND (reference sequence). This CDR3 region has 15 residues. The CDR3 loop reads CASSTTSGGLREQFF.

This clonotype is deemed medium-sized by its frequency. The chain uses TRBV27 and TRBJ1-1. Germline CDR1 and CDR2: MNHEY and SMNVEV (reference sequence). The CDR3 covers 13 residues. The CDR3 loop reads CASRLTIGTEAFF.

This clonotype registers large by frequency. The chain carries TRBV5-4 and TRBJ2-1; TCRdb outputs TRBD1, but without DNA this stays unchecked. The CDR3 sequence is 13 residues long. Germline-derived CDR1 and CDR2 are SGHNT and YYREEE (reference sequence). This chain's CDR3 is CASSQDRVGEQFF.

By frequency, this clonotype is large. This chain links TRBV19 with TRBJ2-5; TCRdb proposes TRBD2, but this gene call is untestable without DNA. There are 16 residues in the CDR3. Germline assignment: CDR1 LNHDA and CDR2 SQIVND (reference sequence). The CDR3: CASSIRSTSGGETQYF.

According to its frequency, this clonotype is medium-sized. The chain links TRBV20-1 to TRBJ1-4; TCRdb calls TRBD1, which cannot be checked without DNA. The CDR3 length is 13 residues. CDR1 and CDR2 from the germline V gene are DFQATT and SNEGSKA (reference sequence). The CDR3 loop reads CSAQDRGGEKLFF.

Its frequency marks this clonotype as medium-sized (0.01 to 0.1%). V and J are TRBV6-1 and TRBJ1-1; the TCRdb call, TRBD1, lacks DNA for checking. Germline values: CDR1 MNHNS, CDR2 SASEGT. The CDR3 covers 13 residues. CDR3 region: CASSVNRVAEAFF.

This clonotype is classed as medium-sized by frequency. This chain connects TRBV5-1 to TRBJ2-3. The germline V gene encodes CDR1 SGHRS and CDR2 YFSETQ. The CDR3 extends over 15 amino acids. The CDR3 is CASSFGVASTDTQYF.